This T cell receptor beta chain was captured by sequencing in a study of OX40 agonist ivuxolimab in advanced cancers. Study summary: Given to patients was ivuxolimab, an agonistic anti-OX40 (CD134) antibody. Three patients showed partial responses: one hepatocellular carcinoma and two cutaneous melanoma cases.

TCRdb's copy holds only in-frame clones and misses some; the assay was immunoSEQ multiplex PCR. This sample has 20,000 to 25,000 clones, with roughly three quarters found just once. The sequence was collected from an adult with an advanced solid tumor such as melanoma, head and neck, liver or kidney cancer. This specimen consisted of CD4+ or CD8+ T cells sorted from blood, obtained in a trial of the OX40 agonist ivuxolimab.

CDR3 protein: CASTWSGTGELFF. CDR3 in DNA: TGTGCCAGCACCTGGAGTGGGACCGGGGAGCTGTTTTTT. V usage is TRBV28 and J usage is TRBJ2-2; D is unclear. V was trimmed by 7 bases and J by 5 bases, leaving 11 bases between them. The CDR3 spans 13 residues. CDR1 and CDR2 (germline): MDHEN, SYDVKM.